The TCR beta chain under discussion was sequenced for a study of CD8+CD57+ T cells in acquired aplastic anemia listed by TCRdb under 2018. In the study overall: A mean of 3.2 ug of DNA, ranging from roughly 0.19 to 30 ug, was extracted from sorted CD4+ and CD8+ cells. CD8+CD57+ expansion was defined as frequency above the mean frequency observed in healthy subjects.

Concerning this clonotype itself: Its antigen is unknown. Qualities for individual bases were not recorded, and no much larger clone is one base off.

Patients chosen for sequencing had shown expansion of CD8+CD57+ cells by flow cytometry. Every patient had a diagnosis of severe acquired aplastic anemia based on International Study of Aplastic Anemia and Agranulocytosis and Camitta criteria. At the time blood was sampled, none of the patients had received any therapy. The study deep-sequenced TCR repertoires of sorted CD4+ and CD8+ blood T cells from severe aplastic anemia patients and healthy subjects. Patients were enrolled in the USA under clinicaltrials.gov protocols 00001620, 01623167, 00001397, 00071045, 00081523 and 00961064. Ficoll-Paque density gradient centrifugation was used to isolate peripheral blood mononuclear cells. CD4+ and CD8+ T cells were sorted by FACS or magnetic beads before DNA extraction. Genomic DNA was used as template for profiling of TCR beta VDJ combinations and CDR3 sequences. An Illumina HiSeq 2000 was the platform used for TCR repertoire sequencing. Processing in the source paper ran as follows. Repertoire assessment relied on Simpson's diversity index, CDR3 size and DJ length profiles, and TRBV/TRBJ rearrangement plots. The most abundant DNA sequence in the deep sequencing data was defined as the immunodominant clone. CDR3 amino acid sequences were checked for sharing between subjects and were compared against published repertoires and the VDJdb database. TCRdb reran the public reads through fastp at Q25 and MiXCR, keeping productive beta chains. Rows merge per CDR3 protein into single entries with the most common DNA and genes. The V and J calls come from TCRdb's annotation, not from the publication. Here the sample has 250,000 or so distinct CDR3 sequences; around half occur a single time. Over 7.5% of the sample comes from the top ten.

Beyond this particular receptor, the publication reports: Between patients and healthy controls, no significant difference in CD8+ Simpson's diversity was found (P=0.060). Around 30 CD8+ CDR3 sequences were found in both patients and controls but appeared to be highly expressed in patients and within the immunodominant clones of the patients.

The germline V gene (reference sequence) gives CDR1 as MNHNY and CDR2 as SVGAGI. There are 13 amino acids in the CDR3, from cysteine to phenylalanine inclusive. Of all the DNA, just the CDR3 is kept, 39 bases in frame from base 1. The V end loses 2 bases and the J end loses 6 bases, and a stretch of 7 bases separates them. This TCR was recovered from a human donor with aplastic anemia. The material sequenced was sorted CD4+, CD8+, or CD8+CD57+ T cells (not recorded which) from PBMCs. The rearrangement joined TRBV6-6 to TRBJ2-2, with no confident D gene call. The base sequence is TGTGCCAGCAGTTACCCGGACGCCGGGGAGCTGTTTTTT. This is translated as CASSYPDAGELFF.